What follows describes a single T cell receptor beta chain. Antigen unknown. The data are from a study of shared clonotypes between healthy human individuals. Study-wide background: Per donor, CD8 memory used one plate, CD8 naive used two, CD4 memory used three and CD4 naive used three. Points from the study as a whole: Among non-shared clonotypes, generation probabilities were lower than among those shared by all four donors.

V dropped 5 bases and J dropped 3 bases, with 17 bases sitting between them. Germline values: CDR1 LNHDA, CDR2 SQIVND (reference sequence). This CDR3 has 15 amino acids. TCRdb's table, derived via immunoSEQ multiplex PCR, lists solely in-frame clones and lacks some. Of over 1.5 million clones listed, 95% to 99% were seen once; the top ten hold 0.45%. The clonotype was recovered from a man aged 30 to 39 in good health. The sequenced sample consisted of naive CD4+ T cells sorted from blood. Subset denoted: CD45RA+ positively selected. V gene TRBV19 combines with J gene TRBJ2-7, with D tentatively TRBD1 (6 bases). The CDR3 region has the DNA TGTGCCAGTAGTGCTCTGACCGGGACAAACTACGAGCAGTACTTC. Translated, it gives CASSALTGTNYEQYF.